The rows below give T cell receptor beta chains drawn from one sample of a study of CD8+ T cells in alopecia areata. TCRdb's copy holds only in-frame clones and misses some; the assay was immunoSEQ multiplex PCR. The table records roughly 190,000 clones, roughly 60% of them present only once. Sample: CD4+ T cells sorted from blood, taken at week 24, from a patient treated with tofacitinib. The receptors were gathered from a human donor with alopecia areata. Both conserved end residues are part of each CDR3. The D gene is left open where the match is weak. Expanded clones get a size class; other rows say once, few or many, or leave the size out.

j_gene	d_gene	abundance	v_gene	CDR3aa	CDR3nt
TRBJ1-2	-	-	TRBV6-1	CASMTRDSYGYTF	TGTGCCAGCATGACGAGGGATTCTTATGGCTACACCTTC
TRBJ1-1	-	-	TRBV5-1	CASSLEGQLNTEAFF	TGCGCCAGCAGCTTGGAAGGACAGCTGAACACTGAAGCTTTCTTT
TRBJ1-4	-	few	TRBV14	CASSPGGSEKLFF	TGTGCCAGCAGCCCGGGGGGGAGTGAAAAACTGTTTTTT
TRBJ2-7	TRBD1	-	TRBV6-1	CASSATGTDGSSNSYEQYF	TGTGCCAGCAGTGCAACCGGGACAGACGGAAGTTCGAACTCCTACGAGCAGTACTTC
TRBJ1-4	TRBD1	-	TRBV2	CASSETEGASGEKLFF	TGTGCCAGCAGTGAAACGGAGGGGGCGTCGGGAGAAAAACTGTTTTTT
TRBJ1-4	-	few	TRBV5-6	CASRTGLGNEKLFF	TGTGCCAGCAGGACGGGACTCGGTAATGAAAAACTGTTTTTT
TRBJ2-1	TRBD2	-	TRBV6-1	CASSVRGGSNEQFF	TGTGCCAGCAGTGTTCGGGGGGGGTCCAATGAGCAGTTCTTC
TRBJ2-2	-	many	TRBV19	CASSGWGRGNTGELFF	TGTGCCAGTAGTGGCTGGGGACGGGGGAACACCGGGGAGCTGTTTTTT
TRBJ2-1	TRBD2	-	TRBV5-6	CASSLEGLAGGSYNEQFF	TGTGCCAGCAGCTTGGAGGGACTAGCGGGGGGCTCCTACAATGAGCAGTTCTTC
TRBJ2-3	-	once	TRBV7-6	CASSKDWADTQYF	TGTGCCAGCAGCAAGGACTGGGCAGATACGCAGTATTTT
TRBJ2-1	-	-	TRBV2	CASSETGVYNEQFF	TGTGCCAGCAGTGAAACGGGGGTCTACAATGAGCAGTTCTTC